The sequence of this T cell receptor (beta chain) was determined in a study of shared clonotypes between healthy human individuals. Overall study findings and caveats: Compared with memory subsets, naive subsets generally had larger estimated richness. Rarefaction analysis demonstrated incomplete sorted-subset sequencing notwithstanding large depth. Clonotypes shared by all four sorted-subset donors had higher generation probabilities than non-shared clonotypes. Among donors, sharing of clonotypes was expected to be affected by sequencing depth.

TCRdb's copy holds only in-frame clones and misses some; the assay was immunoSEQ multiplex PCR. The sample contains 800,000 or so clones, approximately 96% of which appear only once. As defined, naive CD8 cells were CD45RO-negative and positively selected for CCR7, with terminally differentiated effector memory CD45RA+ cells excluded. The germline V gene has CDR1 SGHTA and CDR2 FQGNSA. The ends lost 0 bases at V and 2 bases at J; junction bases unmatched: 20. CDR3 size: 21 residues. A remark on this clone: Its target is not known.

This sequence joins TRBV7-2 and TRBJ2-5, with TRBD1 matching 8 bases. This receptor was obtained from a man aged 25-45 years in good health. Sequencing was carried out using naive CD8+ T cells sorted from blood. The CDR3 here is CASSLAVAQGVTLTLQETQYF. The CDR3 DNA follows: TGTGCCAGCAGCTTAGCAGTGGCACAGGGGGTTACCCTGACACTACAAGAGACCCAGTACTTC. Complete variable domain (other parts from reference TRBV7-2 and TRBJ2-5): GAGVSQSPSNKVTEKGKDVELRCDPISGHTALYWYRQSLGQGLEFLIYFQGNSAPDKSGLPSDRFSAERTGGSVSTLTIQRTQQEDSAVYLCASSLAVAQGVTLTLQETQYFGPGTRLLVL.